Listed below are T cell receptor beta chains from one sample, sequenced in a study of cytomegalovirus exposure and HLA in healthy donors. The repertoire was sequenced with immunoSEQ multiplex PCR; TCRdb's copy has only in-frame clones and lacks some. This table holds around 160,000 clones, roughly 72% found once. What was sequenced was PBMCs. All receptors come from a woman between 35 and 50 years old in good health and CMV-seronegative. Both conserved end residues are part of each CDR3. D genes are given only for firm matches. Clone size is stated in some rows and not others, as once, few, many or a class when expanded.

NA	13	NA	TRBV7-2	TRBJ2-3	TGTGCCAGCAGCTTAGTCGACTTCAGTACGCAGTATTTT	CASSLVDFSTQYF
NA	16	NA	TRBV18	TRBJ2-1	TGTGCCAGCTCATCCCGCTCTAGCTTCACCTACAATGAGCAGTTCTTC	CASSSRSSFTYNEQFF
few	17	TRBD1	TRBV10-3	TRBJ1-2	TGTGCCATCAGTGAGTCGTCAGGGGGCGGCAGTAACTATGGCTACACCTTC	CAISESSGGGSNYGYTF
NA	14	NA	TRBV5-1	TRBJ2-2	TGCGCCAGCAGCTTGGTTGGGGGCCCCGGGGAGCTGTTTTTT	CASSLVGGPGELFF
NA	14	NA	TRBV30	TRBJ1-2	TGTGCCTGGAGTGTAAGGGGAAGACTCTATGGCTACACCTTC	CAWSVRGRLYGYTF
NA	12	NA	TRBV4-1	TRBJ2-7	TGCGCCAGCAGCGAAACAGGGTACGAGCAGTACTTC	CASSETGYEQYF
NA	13	NA	TRBV14	TRBJ1-1	TGTGCCAGCAGCCAAGTGGCTAACACTGAAGCTTTCTTT	CASSQVANTEAFF
NA	15	TRBD1	TRBV9	TRBJ2-7	TGTGCCAGCAGCGTAGGACAGGGGACAACCTACGAGCAGTACTTC	CASSVGQGTTYEQYF
NA	14	TRBD2	TRBV7-9	TRBJ2-3	TGTGCCAGCAGCTCTAGCGGGAGGGCAAATACGCAGTATTTT	CASSSSGRANTQYF
NA	15	TRBD1	TRBV9	TRBJ2-7	TGTGCCAGCAGCGTAGCTACAGGGGGTCAGAGCGAGCAGTACTTC	CASSVATGGQSEQYF
NA	15	NA	TRBV2	TRBJ1-2	TGTGCCAGCTACCCACGGGGACAAAGTCTGAATGGCTACACCTTC	CASYPRGQSLNGYTF
NA	14	TRBD2	TRBV5-6	TRBJ2-7	TGTGCCAGCAGACGCGCGGGAGGAAAGAACGAGCAGTACTTC	CASRRAGGKNEQYF
few	15	NA	TRBV6-6	TRBJ1-5	TGTGCCAGCAGTTCCCGGGGGGCTGGCAATCAGCCCCAGCATTTT	CASSSRGAGNQPQHF
NA	13	NA	TRBV7-3	TRBJ2-5	TGTGCCAGCAGCTTAAGCGGGGAAGAGACCCAGTACTTC	CASSLSGEETQYF
NA	15	NA	TRBV2	TRBJ1-5	TGTGCCAGCAGTGAATCTTCCGGGTCCAATCAGCCCCAGCATTTT	CASSESSGSNQPQHF
NA	18	TRBD2	TRBV7-9	TRBJ2-1	TGTGCCAGCAGAACCGGGACTAGCGGGAGTGGGTCCTACAATGAGCAGTTCTTC	CASRTGTSGSGSYNEQFF
NA	15	NA	TRBV7-9	TRBJ1-1	TGTGCCAGCAGCCCAAGAGGACATATGGGTACTGAAGCTTTCTTT	CASSPRGHMGTEAFF
NA	15	TRBD1	TRBV19	TRBJ1-1	TGTGCCAGTAGTACTTCCCGACAGGGAAACACTGAAGCTTTCTTT	CASSTSRQGNTEAFF
NA	16	NA	TRBV27	TRBJ1-1	TGTGCCAGCAGTCACCTAAGGACATCAGGGGACACTGAAGCTTTCTTT	CASSHLRTSGDTEAFF
NA	13	TRBD2	TRBV30	TRBJ2-1	TGTGCCTGGAGGTCTAGCGGGACCCATGAGCAGTTCTTC	CAWRSSGTHEQFF
NA	14	NA	TRBV5-1	TRBJ2-2	TGCGCCTCCCAAGGCGGATCTAACACCGGGGAGCTGTTTTTT	CASQGGSNTGELFF
few	15	NA	TRBV19	TRBJ2-1	TGTGCCAGTAGTATATCGGACTATCGGCAAGGTGAGCAGTTCTTC	CASSISDYRQGEQFF
NA	14	TRBD2	TRBV5-1	TRBJ2-2	TGCGCCAGCAGACCAAACAGCGGGAGTGGGGAGCTGTTTTTT	CASRPNSGSGELFF
once	14	TRBD1	TRBV13	TRBJ1-2	TGTGCCAGCAGCTTAGGGCAGGGGGATCGTGGCTACACCTTC	CASSLGQGDRGYTF
NA	12	TRBD2	TRBV6-1	TRBJ2-1	TGTGCCAGCAGTGCGGGAGGGGTTGAGCAGTTCTTC	CASSAGGVEQFF
NA	14	TRBD2	TRBV6-5	TRBJ2-1	TGTGCCAGCAGCCTGATAGCGGGAAACAATGAGCAGTTCTTC	CASSLIAGNNEQFF
NA	13	TRBD1	TRBV29-1	TRBJ1-1	TGCAGCGCTGAAGGACAGGGGGAAACTGAAGCTTTCTTT	CSAEGQGETEAFF
NA	14	TRBD2	TRBV29-1	TRBJ2-2	TGCAGCGTTGAATGGGGGGGGAAGGACGGGGAGCTGTTTTTT	CSVEWGGKDGELFF
NA	14	TRBD1	TRBV28	TRBJ1-5	TGTGCCAGCATCACCACGCAGGGGGATCAGCCCCAGCATTTT	CASITTQGDQPQHF
NA	11	TRBD1	TRBV6-5	TRBJ2-7	TGTGCCAGCCGGGACAGCTACGAGCAGTACTTC	CASRDSYEQYF
NA	13	TRBD1	TRBV2	TRBJ2-7	TGTGCCAGCAGAGGGGGACAGGGACGGGAGCAGTACTTC	CASRGGQGREQYF
NA	16	TRBD2	TRBV5-1	TRBJ2-4	TGCGCCAGCAGCTTGGAGGGAGGGTGGACCAAAAACATTCAGTACTTC	CASSLEGGWTKNIQYF
NA	14	NA	TRBV2	TRBJ2-1	TGTGCCAGGGGGAGCGGTTTAGGGTACAATGAGCAGTTCTTC	CARGSGLGYNEQFF
few	20	TRBD1	TRBV6-1	TRBJ1-1	TGTGCCAGCAGTGCGAACTACAAACCGGGACAGGGGGGACTGAACACTGAAGCTTTCTTT	CASSANYKPGQGGLNTEAFF
NA	13	TRBD1	TRBV5-4	TRBJ2-7	TGTGCCAGCGGCCGGGACAGGGACCACGAGCAGTACTTC	CASGRDRDHEQYF
NA	15	TRBD2	TRBV30	TRBJ2-7	TGTGCCTGGAGCCCGGGACTAGCGGGAGGGGACGAGCAGTACTTC	CAWSPGLAGGDEQYF
NA	16	TRBD2	TRBV5-6	TRBJ2-5	TGTGCCAGCAGCTTGACTAGCGGAGTTGGCCAAGAGACCCAGTACTTC	CASSLTSGVGQETQYF
NA	12	TRBD1	TRBV30	TRBJ1-5	TGTGCCTGGGGGACAGGGGATCAGCCCCAGCATTTT	CAWGTGDQPQHF
NA	13	TRBD1	TRBV7-9	TRBJ1-1	TGTGCCAGCTTAGTCCAGGGGGGCACTGAAGCTTTCTTT	CASLVQGGTEAFF
NA	13	TRBD1	TRBV18	TRBJ1-1	TGTGCCAGCTCAGCCGGACAGGGGACTGAAGCTTTCTTT	CASSAGQGTEAFF
NA	14	NA	TRBV6-1	TRBJ2-2	TGTGCCAGCAGTGAGGAAACAGGTATCGGGGAGCTGTTTTTT	CASSEETGIGELFF
NA	15	TRBD2	TRBV27	TRBJ2-1	TGTGCCTCTCTAGCGGACCATTACCTATACAATGAGCAGTTCTTC	CASLADHYLYNEQFF
NA	15	NA	TRBV18	TRBJ2-7	TGTGCCAGCTCACCAAGTATGGACTTTTCCTACGAGCAGTACTTC	CASSPSMDFSYEQYF
NA	12	TRBD1	TRBV30	TRBJ1-6	TGTGCCTGGAGTCCACGGACAGGACCCCTCCACTTT	CAWSPRTGPLHF
NA	15	TRBD1	TRBV2	TRBJ1-2	TGTGCCAGCAGTGAAGCAGGGACAGGGCTCTTTGGCTACACCTTC	CASSEAGTGLFGYTF
NA	12	NA	TRBV7-9	TRBJ2-7	TGTGCCAGCAGCTTGACTGGTTACGAGCAGTACTTC	CASSLTGYEQYF
few	15	NA	TRBV6-6	TRBJ2-3	TGTGCCAGCAGTTACGTGGGAGCGGACACAGATACGCAGTATTTT	CASSYVGADTDTQYF
few	13	TRBD1	TRBV2	TRBJ2-1	TGTGCCAGCGGGACAGTTCGTCACAATGAGCAGTTCTTC	CASGTVRHNEQFF